A selection of T cell receptor beta chains follows, all from one sample in a study of cytomegalovirus exposure and HLA in healthy donors. Clones were sequenced by immunoSEQ multiplex PCR, and TCRdb holds only the in-frame ones, with some missing. The sample gives some 130,000 clones, roughly 79% of which show up once; roughly 27% is in the top ten. The sequencing input was PBMCs. The receptor set was obtained from a man younger than 40 in good health and CMV-seropositive. Each CDR3 is given with its conserved first and last residue. A D gene is named only where the DNA matches it firmly. Clone size is given for some rows only: seen once, a few or many times, or a class if the clone is expanded.

CDR3 protein | CDR3 DNA | D gene | CDR3 length | J gene | V gene | clone size
CASSKPRLAQSSYNEQFF | TGTGCCAGTAGTAAGCCGAGACTAGCCCAAAGCTCCTACAATGAGCAGTTCTTC | TRBD2 | 18 | TRBJ2-1 | TRBV19 | NA
CASSRLRGRSTSYNEQFF | TGTGCCAGCTCACGACTTCGCGGGCGGTCGACCTCCTACAATGAGCAGTTCTTC | NA | 18 | TRBJ2-1 | TRBV18 | NA
CAWSPGRKGAKGYTF | TGTGCCTGGAGCCCGGGTCGGAAGGGGGCGAAGGGCTACACCTTC | TRBD1 | 15 | TRBJ1-2 | TRBV30 | NA
CASSPRQGAVNNQPQHF | TGCGCCAGCAGCCCCCGACAGGGGGCGGTCAACAATCAGCCCCAGCATTTT | TRBD1 | 17 | TRBJ1-5 | TRBV4-1 | NA
CASSQETYRGRSYNEQFF | TGTGCCAGCAGCCAAGAGACTTACAGGGGGCGATCCTACAATGAGCAGTTCTTC | TRBD1 | 18 | TRBJ2-1 | TRBV14 | few
CASTYGSGGAYEQFF | TGTGCCAGCACCTACGGAAGCGGGGGGGCTTATGAGCAGTTCTTC | TRBD2 | 15 | TRBJ2-1 | TRBV6-5 | NA
CASSFDTGDYEQYF | TGTGCCAGCAGCTTTGATACAGGGGACTACGAGCAGTACTTC | TRBD1 | 14 | TRBJ2-7 | TRBV11-2 | once
CASSVEAGSAYEQYF | TGTGCCAGCAGTGTGGAGGCAGGCTCAGCCTACGAGCAGTACTTC | NA | 15 | TRBJ2-7 | TRBV27 | NA
CASSSPMREQFF | TGTGCCAGCAGTTCCCCTATGCGGGAGCAGTTCTTC | NA | 12 | TRBJ2-1 | TRBV6-5 | NA
CAISEVSGEETQYF | TGTGCCATCAGTGAAGTTTCAGGGGAGGAGACCCAGTACTTC | NA | 14 | TRBJ2-5 | TRBV10-3 | NA
CASSLDQVYPNTEAFF | TGTGCCAGCAGCTTAGATCAGGTCTACCCGAACACTGAAGCTTTCTTT | NA | 16 | TRBJ1-1 | TRBV11-2 | NA
CASSLGGQISGNTIYF | TGCGCCAGCAGCTTGGGGGGACAGATCTCTGGAAACACCATATATTTT | TRBD1 | 16 | TRBJ1-3 | TRBV5-1 | once
CASSQTGGRNTQYF | TGTGCCAGCAGCCAGACAGGGGGCCGAAATACGCAGTATTTT | TRBD1 | 14 | TRBJ2-3 | TRBV5-6 | NA
CASSVVSGYGYTF | TGTGCCAGCAGCGTAGTGTCAGGGTATGGCTACACCTTC | NA | 13 | TRBJ1-2 | TRBV9 | NA
CASSPDRGNGYTF | TGTGCCAGCAGTCCGGACAGGGGAAACGGCTACACCTTC | TRBD1 | 13 | TRBJ1-2 | TRBV27 | few
CASSWDRGSNQPQHF | TGTGCCAGCAGTTGGGACAGAGGAAGCAATCAGCCCCAGCATTTT | TRBD1 | 15 | TRBJ1-5 | TRBV6-5 | NA
CASSLEAGRTEAFF | TGCGCCAGCAGCTTGGAGGCAGGGAGGACTGAAGCTTTCTTT | NA | 14 | TRBJ1-1 | TRBV5-1 | few
CASSQPGTGAYEQYF | TGCGCCAGCAGCCAACCCGGGACAGGGGCCTACGAGCAGTACTTC | TRBD1 | 15 | TRBJ2-7 | TRBV4-1 | NA
CASSLAKGRDTRDTQYF | TGCGCCAGCAGCTTGGCCAAAGGGAGGGACACTAGAGATACGCAGTATTTT | NA | 17 | TRBJ2-3 | TRBV5-1 | NA
CASSSTLGYTDTQYF | TGTGCCAGCAGTTCTACCCTCGGGTACACAGATACGCAGTATTTT | NA | 15 | TRBJ2-3 | TRBV27 | NA
CASRLDRLSSYEQYF | TGTGCCAGCAGGCTTGACAGGCTGAGCTCCTACGAGCAGTACTTC | NA | 15 | TRBJ2-7 | TRBV7-8 | few
CASSLAAGDQPQHF | TGCGCCAGCAGCTTGGCGGCAGGGGATCAGCCCCAGCATTTT | NA | 14 | TRBJ1-5 | TRBV5-1 | NA
CAWKERQGAERGSYNEQFF | TGTGCCTGGAAGGAGAGACAGGGGGCGGAAAGGGGGTCCTACAATGAGCAGTTCTTC | TRBD1 | 19 | TRBJ2-1 | TRBV30 | NA
CASSESQVYGYTF | TGTGCCAGCAGTGAGTCGCAGGTCTATGGCTACACCTTC | NA | 13 | TRBJ1-2 | TRBV2 | NA
CASSFDRNQPQHF | TGTGCCAGCAGCTTCGACAGGAATCAGCCCCAGCATTTT | NA | 13 | TRBJ1-5 | TRBV11-2 | NA
CATSRDPQGAIYEQYF | TGTGCCACCAGCAGAGATCCACAGGGGGCAATTTACGAGCAGTACTTC | TRBD1 | 16 | TRBJ2-7 | TRBV15 | NA
CASSRVEPATNEKLFF | TGTGCCAGCAGCCGGGTGGAACCTGCAACTAATGAAAAACTGTTTTTT | NA | 16 | TRBJ1-4 | TRBV2 | NA
CASSHTGLAGVGTQYF | TGTGCCAGCAGCCATACCGGTTTAGCGGGAGTGGGTACGCAGTATTTT | TRBD2 | 16 | TRBJ2-3 | TRBV7-9 | NA
CASSYAGTGDYEQYF | TGTGCCAGCAGTTACGCTGGGACAGGGGACTACGAGCAGTACTTC | TRBD1 | 15 | TRBJ2-7 | TRBV6-5 | NA
CASPLSRLADYNEQFF | TGTGCCAGCCCTCTCAGTAGGCTAGCGGATTACAATGAGCAGTTCTTC | TRBD2 | 16 | TRBJ2-1 | TRBV2 | NA
CAISEAGTYNEQFF | TGTGCCATCAGTGAGGCGGGGACCTACAATGAGCAGTTCTTC | NA | 14 | TRBJ2-1 | TRBV10-3 | NA
CASSLTRAGEQYF | TGTGCCAGCAGCCTGACCAGGGCGGGGGAGCAGTACTTC | NA | 13 | TRBJ2-7 | TRBV5-6 | NA
CASSGRTTGVDKLFF | TGTGCCAGCAGTGGGAGAACTACAGGGGTCGACAAACTGTTTTTT | TRBD1 | 15 | TRBJ1-4 | TRBV6-1 | NA
CASSSPTGAITEAFF | TGTGCCAGCAGCTCACCGACAGGGGCGATCACTGAAGCTTTCTTT | TRBD1 | 15 | TRBJ1-1 | TRBV5-6 | NA
CASSAPGTGSGGYTF | TGTGCCAGCAGTGCCCCCGGGACAGGGTCGGGTGGCTACACCTTC | TRBD1 | 15 | TRBJ1-2 | TRBV27 | NA
CASSYSQNQPQHF | TGTGCCAGCAGTTACTCACAGAATCAGCCCCAGCATTTT | NA | 13 | TRBJ1-5 | TRBV6-5 | NA
CASSSTGADEQYF | TGCGCCAGCAGCTCCACAGGGGCCGACGAGCAGTACTTC | TRBD1 | 13 | TRBJ2-7 | TRBV5-1 | NA
CASSLATSGGNYEQYF | TGCGCCAGCAGCTTGGCGACTAGCGGGGGGAACTACGAGCAGTACTTC | TRBD2 | 16 | TRBJ2-7 | TRBV5-1 | once
CASSLPDIGYTF | TGTGCCAGCAGCTTACCCGACATTGGCTACACCTTC | NA | 12 | TRBJ1-2 | TRBV7-8 | NA
CASSLERLANTGELFF | TGTGCCAGCAGTTTAGAGAGATTAGCGAACACCGGGGAGCTGTTTTTT | NA | 16 | TRBJ2-2 | TRBV27 | NA
CASSKLGTGVQNEQFF | TGTGCCAGCAGCAAACTGGGGACAGGGGTTCAGAATGAGCAGTTCTTC | NA | 16 | TRBJ2-1 | TRBV21-1 | NA